These 29 T cell receptor beta chains came from one sample sequenced in a study of immune heterogeneity within non-small cell lung tumors listed by TCRdb under 2018. Genomic DNA was extracted from bulk tumor tissue and used as the TCR template, and roughly 600 ng gDNA was amplified per sample. During surgery, several biopsies were collected from each primary tumor and placed as far from one another as possible within the tumor mass. Patients in the study cohort, which was described as untreated, were newly diagnosed NSCLC cases going through curative surgery. The sequencing machine was a HiSeq X Ten. A multiplex PCR system amplified the TCR beta CDR3 region, with a first 10-cycle round using 32 V-gene forward and 13 J-gene reverse primers. TCRdb cleaned the public reads at Q25 with fastp, built clones with MiXCR and kept in-frame beta chains. A single entry per CDR3 protein holds the most common genes and DNA from its merged rows. The sample includes roughly 23,000 distinct CDR3 sequences, with about 30% observed a single time. The top ten clones comprise over 3.5% of the sample.

Sequenced material: lung tumor tissue. These receptors originate from a man in his forties with non-small cell lung cancer.

A remark on this clonotype: Since a much larger clone is just one base distant, this may be a read error. This chain joins TRBV12-3 or TRBV12-4 and TRBJ2-4; a weak D match, TRBD1 (6 bases). Trimming stripped 2 bases from V and 13 bases from J, with 9 bases between. The CDR3 is made up of 11 amino acids. The CDR3 region is CASSLSGQQYF. The DNA for the CDR3 is TGTGCCAGCAGTTTATCGGGACAACAGTACTTC.

To note about this clonotype: A much larger clone differs by one base, so this may be a read error. The gene calls are TRBV6-5 and TRBJ2-7, with 11 positions matching TRBD2. The CDR3 has 15 amino acids. The germline V gene encodes CDR1 MNHEY and CDR2 SVGAGI. The chain's CDR3 is CAISYSSSGRYEQYF. The CDR3 DNA is TGTGCCATCAGTTACTCCTCTAGCGGGAGGTACGAGCAGTACTTC.

This clonotype was seen a few times. The rearrangement joins TRBV11-2 to TRBJ1-5; D is undetermined. Per germline, CDR1 SGHAT and CDR2 FQNNGV. The CDR3 is 13 amino acids. V was clipped by 2 bases and J by 4 bases, with 6 bases between them. In nucleotides, the CDR3 is TGTGCCAGCAGCTTAAGTCTAAATCAGCCCCAGCATTTT. This codes for CASSLSLNQPQHF. The complete variable domain, with remaining parts taken from reference TRBV11-2 and TRBJ1-5, reads EAGVAQSPRYKIIEKRQSVAFWCNPISGHATLYWYQQILGQGPKLLIQFQNNGVVDDSQLPKDRFSAERLKGVDSTLKIQPAKLEDSAVYLCASSLSLNQPQHFGDGTRLSIL.

The chain joins TRBV5-1 to TRBJ2-7; TRBD1 matches at 8 bases. The DNA matches TRBJ2-5 better at its end, which makes the J call doubtful. CDR3 size: 15 residues. The germline gives CDR1 SGHRS, CDR2 YFSETQ. This CDR3 is CASILTGGPQETQYF. CDR3 nucleotide sequence: TGCGCCAGCATCCTAACAGGGGGTCCCCAAGAGACCCAGTACTTC.

This clonotype has just a few counts. V usage is TRBV13 and J usage is TRBJ2-1; 8 bases line up with TRBD1. This CDR3 is 13 amino acids long. The trim removed 5 bases at V and 8 bases at J, leaving 5 bases unmatched. Germline V CDR1 and CDR2: PRHDT, FYEKMQ (reference sequence). CDR3 loop: CASSPTGGHEQFF. CDR3 nucleotide sequence: TGTGCCAGCAGCCCCACAGGGGGGCATGAGCAGTTCTTC.

This clonotype was detected a few times. This chain links TRBV20-1 with TRBJ2-7; TRBD2 aligns across 15 bases. Germline V gene data show CDR1 as DFQATT and CDR2 as SNEGSKA (reference sequence). This CDR3 spans 15 amino acids. V gave up 5 bases and J gave up 2 bases; unmatched junction bases: 4. Written as DNA, the CDR3 is TGCAGTGCTTCCGGGACTAGCGGGAGGACCTACGAGCAGTACTTC. This codes for CSASGTSGRTYEQYF.

V usage is TRBV9 and J usage is TRBJ2-1; 11 bases are shared with TRBD2. The germline V gene has CDR1 SGDLS and CDR2 YYNGEE. The V segment lost 0 bases and the J segment 7 bases; nucleotides outside the gene matches: 6. The CDR3 is 16 amino acids. The CDR3: CASSVVGTSGLNEQFF. For the CDR3, the DNA is TGTGCCAGCAGCGTAGTTGGGACTAGCGGCCTAAATGAGCAGTTCTTC.

This clonotype appeared a few times. The chain joins TRBV3-1 to TRBJ1-4; D ambiguous. CDR1 and CDR2 (germline): LGHDT, YNNKEL (reference sequence). V shed 4 bases and J shed 0 bases, with 12 bases lying between them. This CDR3 is 16 amino acids long. CDR3: CASSPSLGSTNEKLFF. In DNA form, the CDR3 reads TGTGCCAGCAGCCCGTCGCTAGGGTCAACTAATGAAAAACTGTTTTTT.

As concerns this clonotype: The junction does not match germline at one end; this may be a read error. This chain links TRBV15 with TRBJ2-3; TRBD2 agrees at 8 bases. This CDR3 comprises 17 residues. Per the germline V gene, CDR1 is LNHNV and CDR2 is YYDKDF (reference sequence). The CDR3 DNA is TGTGCCACCAGCACCACTAGCGGCTTAGTTAGCACAGGTACGCAGTATTTT. This gives the protein CATSTTSGLVSTGTQYF. The variable domain in full, completed from reference TRBV15 and TRBJ2-3, reads DAMVIQNPRYQVTQFGKPVTLSCSQTLNHNVMYWYQQKSSQAPKLLFHYYDKDFNNEADTPDNFQSRRPNTSFCFLDIRSPGLGDTAMYLCATSTTSGLVSTGTQYFGPGTRLTVL.

Ten or more counts support this clonotype. The rearrangement links TRBV20-1 to TRBJ2-3; no definite D call. The CDR3 has 12 residues. CDR1 is DFQATT, CDR2 SNEGSKA, per germline (reference sequence). V lost 8 bases and J lost 6, with 15 bases in between. CDR3 protein: CSSRDLGDTQYF. The CDR3 DNA reads as TGCAGTAGCCGAGACTTGGGCGATACGCAGTATTTT.

The V gene is TRBV20-1, the J gene TRBJ2-3; TRBD2 matches 8 bases. With 5 bases clipped from V and 2 bases from J, the junction kept 9 bases outside the gene matches. Germline V gene lookup returns CDR1 DFQATT and CDR2 SNEGSKA (reference sequence). CDR3 size: 15 residues. In DNA form, the CDR3 reads TGCAGTGCTTTACAGACTAGCGCCTCCACAGATACGCAGTATTTT. Translated, it gives CSALQTSASTDTQYF.

This clonotype turned up a few times. This rearrangement joins TRBV7-9 to TRBJ2-1; TRBD2 matches 8 bases. The CDR3 sequence is 16 residues long. Germline assignment: CDR1 SEHNR and CDR2 FQNEAQ (reference sequence). V was clipped by 5 bases and J by 9 bases; unmatched bases: 15. The CDR3 bases are TGTGCCAGCAGCCCGCCCATGAGCGGGAGATCGTTTGAGCAGTTCTTC. This codes for CASSPPMSGRSFEQFF.

The chain recombines TRBV20-1 with TRBJ2-5, with D possibly matching TRBD1 (7 bases). The CDR3 runs 14 residues. Germline V lookup: CDR1 DFQATT, CDR2 SNEGSKA (reference sequence). V was shortened by 5 bases and J by 6 bases, with 19 bases between the two germline ends. DNA of the CDR3: TGCAGTGCTCCCGTGGAGGGGGCGCCTAAGACCCAGTACTTC. Translation: CSAPVEGAPKTQYF.

By frequency in the sample, this clonotype is medium-sized. The chain combines TRBV12-3 or TRBV12-4 with TRBJ1-6, with a possible D match to TRBD1 (5 bases). Between the trimmed V and J ends, which lost 1 base and 7 bases, there was a span of 11 bases. The CDR3 has 15 residues. The CDR3 loop reads CASSLGGSTNSPLHF. The CDR3 DNA sequence: TGTGCCAGCAGTTTAGGGGGGAGCACGAATTCACCCCTCCACTTT.

The rearrangement uses TRBV11-3 and TRBJ2-1; tentative D call: TRBD2 (6 bases). The CDR3 extends over 14 amino acids. With 1 base removed from V and 8 bases from J, the gap between germline ends came to 12 bases. Germline V gene lookup returns CDR1 SGHNT and CDR2 YENEEA. CDR3 protein: CASSLAGDPYEQFF. For the CDR3, the DNA is TGTGCCAGCAGCTTAGCGGGAGACCCCTATGAGCAGTTCTTC.

CDR3 sequence: CASSPQAGRNQPQHF. The CDR3 DNA sequence: TGTGCCAGCAGCCCGCAGGCAGGGAGGAATCAGCCCCAGCATTTT. The chain combines TRBV7-6 with TRBJ1-5; D might be TRBD1 (5 bases). The V end lost 5 bases, the J end lost 4 bases, and 15 bases lay between the germline ends. This CDR3 is built from 15 residues. In germline, CDR1 is SGHVS, CDR2 FNYEAQ.

This chain uses TRBV30 with TRBJ1-2; D ambiguous. The CDR3 runs 14 residues. V lost 7 bases to trimming and J lost 0 bases, with 15 bases between them. Germline lookup yields CDR1 GTSNPN and CDR2 SVGIG (reference sequence). The CDR3 loop is CASVGGCANYGYTF. CDR3 sequence (DNA): TGTGCCTCAGTGGGCGGGTGCGCTAACTATGGCTACACCTTC.

This clonotype was observed at least ten times. The chain carries TRBV28 and TRBJ2-7; D gene unclear. Trimming pared 1 base from V and 2 bases from J, leaving 15 bases between. This CDR3 has 16 amino acids. Germline-derived CDR1 and CDR2 are MDHEN and SYDVKM. CDR3 bases: TGTGCCAGCAGTTTATTAGGTAGGGCCGCGCCCTACGAGCAGTACTTC. Its translation is CASSLLGRAAPYEQYF. Supplemented by reference TRBV28 and TRBJ2-7, the full variable domain reads DVKVTQSSRYLVKRTGEKVFLECVQDMDHENMFWYRQDPGLGLRLIYFSYDVKMKEKGDIPEGYSVSREKKERFSLILESASTNQTSMYLCASSLLGRAAPYEQYFGPGTRLTVT.

As concerns this clonotype: A read error may be the cause here, since a much bigger clone is one base away. The V gene is TRBV6-1, the J gene TRBJ2-7; 8 nucleotides align to TRBD1. This CDR3 comprises 15 residues. CDR1 is MNHNS, CDR2 SASEGT, per germline. In nucleotides, the CDR3 is TGTACCAGCGATCAGGGGGCTGCGGGAATCTACGAGCAGTACTTC. Protein: CTSDQGAAGIYEQYF.

As for this clonotype: A much larger clonotype is one base distant, so this may be a read error. The chain employs TRBV5-1 and TRBJ2-7; 8 bases align to TRBD1. There are 19 residues in the CDR3. V was pared by 0 bases and J by 5 bases, with 19 bases of the junction left unmatched. Germline CDR1 is SGHRS and CDR2 is YFSETQ. The CDR3 region has the DNA TGCGCCAGCAGCTTGGCCCCCTTGGGCAGGGGGCAAGGTTCGCACGAGCAGTACTTC. It translates to CASSLAPLGRGQGSHEQYF.

Judged by abundance, this clonotype is medium-sized. This chain uses TRBV5-6 with TRBJ2-7, with 7 bases fitting TRBD2. The junction had 7 bases not matched to a gene; V was cut back by 3 bases and J by 4 bases. The germline gives CDR1 SGHDT, CDR2 YYEEEE. The CDR3 loop spans 14 amino acids. CDR3 loop: CASSSTLSGYEQYF. CDR3 coding DNA: TGTGCCAGCAGCTCCACCCTTAGCGGGTACGAGCAGTACTTC.

This clonotype came up many times. The genes are TRBV20-1 and TRBJ2-1, with TRBD2 matching 10 bases. V dropped 6 bases and J dropped 8; count of bases not matched to a gene: 13. Germline V lookup: CDR1 DFQATT, CDR2 SNEGSKA (reference sequence). The CDR3 length is 15 residues. CDR3 region: CSASGASGRVYEQFF. The CDR3 DNA is TGCAGTGCCTCAGGTGCTAGCGGGAGAGTGTATGAGCAGTTCTTC.

A note on this clonotype: A much larger clone lies one base from this, so it may be a read error. The J gene is TRBJ1-6, the V gene TRBV28, with TRBD1 matching over 8 bases. The CDR3 extends over 15 amino acids. Per the germline V gene, CDR1 is MDHEN and CDR2 is SYDVKM. The CDR3 region is CSSTRGTGGYSPLHF. The CDR3 region has the DNA TGTTCCAGCACCCGTGGGACAGGCGGATATTCACCCCTCCACTTT.

For this clonotype: Mismatch with germline at one junction end may stem from a read error. The CDR3 nucleotides are TGTGCCGGCAGCCGAGATGGGAGGGCTTACGAGCAGTACTTC. This encodes CAGSRDGRAYEQYF. The V and J genes are TRBV3-1 and TRBJ2-7; 7 nucleotides align to TRBD2. This CDR3 contains 14 residues. The germline CDR1 and CDR2 sequences are LGHDT and YNNKEL (reference sequence).

This clonotype is labeled as medium-sized (0.01 to 0.1%). The chain recombines TRBV30 with TRBJ1-2; 8 bases agree with TRBD1. The trim removed 7 bases at V and 0 bases at J, leaving 7 bases unmatched. The germline V gene encodes CDR1 GTSNPN and CDR2 SVGIG (reference sequence). The CDR3 is 14 residues long. CDR3 nucleotides: TGTGCCTCAGGGGGCGGGGGCGCTAACTATGGCTACACCTTC. This sequence encodes CASGGGGANYGYTF.

This clonotype occurred once. Since a much larger clone is just one base distant, this may be a read error. The chain links TRBV20-1 to TRBJ1-5, with 9 bases lining up with TRBD1. Germline lookup yields CDR1 DFQATT and CDR2 SNEGSKA (reference sequence). The CDR3 contains 14 residues. CDR3 nucleotide sequence: TGCAGTGCTCCGGGACAGGGAAAGGGACAGCCCCAGCAATTT. It encodes CSAPGQGKGQPQQF.

The gene calls are TRBV7-6 and TRBJ1-1; 8 nucleotides line up with TRBD1. V shed 4 bases and J 1 base; nucleotides not matched to a gene: 2. CDR1 and CDR2 (germline): SGHVS, FNYEAQ. The CDR3 is 14 residues long. The CDR3 loop is CASSYGTGNTEAFF. CDR3 in DNA: TGTGCCAGCAGCTACGGGACAGGGAACACTGAAGCTTTCTTT.

Remarks on this clonotype: A much larger clone sits a single nucleotide away, making a read error possible. V gene TRBV30 combines with J gene TRBJ2-1; no clear D. This CDR3 is built from 13 residues. Looked up from germline, CDR1 is GTSNPN and CDR2 is SVGIG (reference sequence). Trimming pared 3 bases from V and 10 bases from J, leaving 16 bases between. CDR3 region: CAWSQQTYREQFF. Here the CDR3 DNA reads TGTGCCTGGAGCCAACAGACTTACCGGGAGCAGTTCTTC.

The V gene is TRBV3-2, the J gene TRBJ2-1. TRBV3-2 is given as a pseudogene. This CDR3 region has 16 residues. The CDR3: CASSQSHLSGYNEQFF. The CDR3, as DNA: TGTGCCAGCAGCCAGAGTCATTTATCGGGTTACAATGAGCAGTTCTTC.